This T cell receptor (beta chain) was sequenced for a study of shared clonotypes between healthy human individuals. The study, taken as a whole, reports: The study drew on few donors, limiting represented genetic and exposure-history diversity.

This CDR3 is 18 amino acids long. V was clipped by 0 bases and J by 0 bases, with 13 bases between them. Germline CDR1 SGHRS, CDR2 YFSETQ. Data came from immunoSEQ multiplex PCR; TCRdb stores just in-frame clones and leaves some out. The sample holds 500,000 to 650,000 clones, around 80% seen once. Adults of Caucasian background living in Nashville, Tennessee made up all donors. This clone was picked up one time. Its cognate antigen is unknown. A far larger clone is off by one base, so a read error is likely. Distinct nucleotide sequences in the sample also encode this CDR3. The V gene is TRBV5-1, the J gene TRBJ2-6, with D hard to call. The clonotype originates from a middle-aged woman in good health. Some clones in this sample may be carry-over from other donors' samples. Sample: PBMCs. The CDR3 DNA is TGCGCCAGCAGCTTGGGCGTTGTTGATACCTCTGGGGCCAACGTCCTGACTTTC. Protein: CASSLGVVDTSGANVLTF.